This T cell receptor (beta chain) derives from a study of T cell changes during pregnancy in multiple sclerosis. This table comes from immunoSEQ multiplex PCR, and its TCRdb copy is limited to in-frame clones, with some not included. The profile covers about 68,000 clones, with roughly nine tenths appearing a single time and around 1.6% taken by the ten largest. The CDR3 is 14 residues long. Per the germline V gene, CDR1 is SNHLY and CDR2 is FYNNEI. V lost 6 bases to trimming and J lost 8 bases, with 17 bases between them. The chain employs TRBV2 and TRBJ2-1; D perhaps matches TRBD2 (5 bases). Sequencing used peripheral blood, obtained in the third trimester of pregnancy. This TCR was recovered from a female donor with multiple sclerosis, enrolled in a pregnancy study. CDR3 coding DNA: TGTGCCAGCAGACTAAGCGGAAAAAGGGATGAGCAGTTCTTC. Amino acids: CASRLSGKRDEQFF.